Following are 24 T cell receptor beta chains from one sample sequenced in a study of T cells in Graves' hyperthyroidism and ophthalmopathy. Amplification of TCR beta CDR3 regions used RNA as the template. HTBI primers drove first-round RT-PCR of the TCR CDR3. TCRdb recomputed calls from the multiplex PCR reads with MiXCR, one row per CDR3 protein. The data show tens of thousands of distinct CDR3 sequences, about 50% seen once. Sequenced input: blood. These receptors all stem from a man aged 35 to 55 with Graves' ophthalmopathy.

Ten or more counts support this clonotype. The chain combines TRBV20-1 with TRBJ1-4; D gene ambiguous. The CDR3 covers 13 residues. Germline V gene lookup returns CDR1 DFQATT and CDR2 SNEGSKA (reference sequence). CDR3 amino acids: CSPTQWGNEKLFF. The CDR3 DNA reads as TGCAGCCCGACCCAGTGGGGTAATGAAAAACTGTTTTTT.

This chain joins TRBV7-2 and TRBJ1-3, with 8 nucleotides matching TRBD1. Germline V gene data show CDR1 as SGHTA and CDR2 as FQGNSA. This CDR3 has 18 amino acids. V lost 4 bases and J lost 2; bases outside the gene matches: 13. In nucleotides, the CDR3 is TGTGCCAGCAGCTCAAAACCTCAGGACAGGGACCCTGGAAACACCATATATTTT. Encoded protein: CASSSKPQDRDPGNTIYF.

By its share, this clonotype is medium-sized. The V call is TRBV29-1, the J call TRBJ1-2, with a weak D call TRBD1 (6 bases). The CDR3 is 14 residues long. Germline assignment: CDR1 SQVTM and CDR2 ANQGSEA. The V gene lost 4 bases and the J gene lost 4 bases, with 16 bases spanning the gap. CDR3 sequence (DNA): TGCAGCGTTGTAGAGGGGGGAACCCTCTATGGCTACACCTTC. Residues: CSVVEGGTLYGYTF.

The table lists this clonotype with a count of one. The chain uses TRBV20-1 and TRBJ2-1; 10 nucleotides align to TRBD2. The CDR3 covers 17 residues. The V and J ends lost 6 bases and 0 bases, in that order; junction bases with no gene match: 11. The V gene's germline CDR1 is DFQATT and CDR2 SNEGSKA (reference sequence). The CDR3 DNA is TGCAGTGCCAGCAGCGGGGGGGACAGCAGCTCCTACAATGAGCAGTTCTTC. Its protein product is CSASSGGDSSSYNEQFF.

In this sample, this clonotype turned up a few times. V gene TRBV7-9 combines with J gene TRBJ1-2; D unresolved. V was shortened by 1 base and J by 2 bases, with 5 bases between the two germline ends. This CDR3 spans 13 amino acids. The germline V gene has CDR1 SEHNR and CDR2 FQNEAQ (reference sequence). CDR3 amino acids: CASSLGQNYGYTF. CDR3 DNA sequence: TGTGCCAGCAGCTTAGGTCAGAACTATGGCTACACCTTC. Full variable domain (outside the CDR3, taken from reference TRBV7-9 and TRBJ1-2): DTGVSQNPRHKITKRGQNVTFRCDPISEHNRLYWYRQTLGQGPEFLTYFQNEAQLEKSRLLSDRFSAERPKGSFSTLEIQRTEQGDSAMYLCASSLGQNYGYTFGSGTRLTVV.

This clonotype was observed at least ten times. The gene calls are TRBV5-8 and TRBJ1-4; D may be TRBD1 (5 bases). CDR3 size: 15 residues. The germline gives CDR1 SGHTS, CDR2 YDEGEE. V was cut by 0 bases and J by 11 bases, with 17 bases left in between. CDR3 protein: CASSLDLGLGDKLFF. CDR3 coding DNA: TGTGCCAGCAGCTTGGATTTGGGGTTAGGGGACAAACTGTTTTTT. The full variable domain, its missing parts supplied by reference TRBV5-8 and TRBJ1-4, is EAGVTQSPTHLIKTRGQQATLRCSPISGHTSVYWYQQALGLGLQFLLWYDEGEERNRGNFPPRFSGRQFPNYSSELNVNALELEDSALYLCASSLDLGLGDKLFFGSGTQLSVL.

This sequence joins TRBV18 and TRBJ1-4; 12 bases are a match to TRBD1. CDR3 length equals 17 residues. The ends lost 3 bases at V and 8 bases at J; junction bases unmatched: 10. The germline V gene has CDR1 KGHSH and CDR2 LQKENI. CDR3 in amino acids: CASSPAASGTGGEKLFF. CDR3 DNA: TGTGCCAGCTCACCCGCCGCTTCCGGGACAGGGGGCGAAAAACTGTTTTTT.

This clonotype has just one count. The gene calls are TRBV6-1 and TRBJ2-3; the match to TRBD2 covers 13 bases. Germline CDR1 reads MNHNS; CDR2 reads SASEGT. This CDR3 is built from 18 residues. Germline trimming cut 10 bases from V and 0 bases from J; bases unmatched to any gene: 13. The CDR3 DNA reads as TGTGCCATCGATTCGGGACTAGCGGGGCCGGGGAGCACAGATACGCAGTATTTT. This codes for CAIDSGLAGPGSTDTQYF.

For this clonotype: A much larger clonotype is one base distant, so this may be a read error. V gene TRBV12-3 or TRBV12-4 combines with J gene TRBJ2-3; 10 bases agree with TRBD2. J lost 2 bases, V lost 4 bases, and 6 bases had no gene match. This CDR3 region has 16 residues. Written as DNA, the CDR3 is TGTGCCAGCAGTTCGGAGAGCGGGAGGGCCACAGATACGCAGTATTTT. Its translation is CASSSESGRATDTQYF.

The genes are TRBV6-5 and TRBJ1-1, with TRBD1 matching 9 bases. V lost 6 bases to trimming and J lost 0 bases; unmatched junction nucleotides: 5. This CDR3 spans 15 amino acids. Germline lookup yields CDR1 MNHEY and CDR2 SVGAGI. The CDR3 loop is CASSRTGVMNTEAFF. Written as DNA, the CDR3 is TGTGCCAGCAGCCGGACAGGGGTTATGAACACTGAAGCTTTCTTT.

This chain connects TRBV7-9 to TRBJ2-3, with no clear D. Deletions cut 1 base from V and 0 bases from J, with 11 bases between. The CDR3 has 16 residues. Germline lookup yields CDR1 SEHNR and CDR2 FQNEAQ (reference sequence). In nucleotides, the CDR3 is TGTGCCAGCAGCTTAGACGGAACCACTAGCACAGATACGCAGTATTTT. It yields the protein CASSLDGTTSTDTQYF. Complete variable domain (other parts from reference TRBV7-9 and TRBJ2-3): DTGVSQNPRHKITKRGQNVTFRCDPISEHNRLYWYRQTLGQGPEFLTYFQNEAQLEKSRLLSDRFSAERPKGSFSTLEIQRTEQGDSAMYLCASSLDGTTSTDTQYFGPGTRLTVL.

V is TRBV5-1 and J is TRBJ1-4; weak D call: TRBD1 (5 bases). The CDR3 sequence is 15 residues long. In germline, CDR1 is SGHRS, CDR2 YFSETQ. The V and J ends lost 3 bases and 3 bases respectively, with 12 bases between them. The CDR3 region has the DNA TGCGCCAGCAGCTCGAAGCGGGGGGCTAATGAAAAACTGTTTTTT. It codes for CASSSKRGANEKLFF. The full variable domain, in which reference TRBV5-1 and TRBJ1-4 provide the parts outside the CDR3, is KAGVTQTPRYLIKTRGQQVTLSCSPISGHRSVSWYQQTPGQGLQFLFEYFSETQRNKGNFPGRFSGRQFSNSRSEMNVSTLELGDSALYLCASSSKRGANEKLFFGSGTQLSVL.

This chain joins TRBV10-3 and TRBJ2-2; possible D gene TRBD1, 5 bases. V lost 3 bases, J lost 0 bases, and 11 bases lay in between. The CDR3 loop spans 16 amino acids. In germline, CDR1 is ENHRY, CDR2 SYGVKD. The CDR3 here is CAISETGPTNTGELFF. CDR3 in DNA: TGTGCCATCAGTGAAACAGGCCCAACGAACACCGGGGAGCTGTTTTTT.

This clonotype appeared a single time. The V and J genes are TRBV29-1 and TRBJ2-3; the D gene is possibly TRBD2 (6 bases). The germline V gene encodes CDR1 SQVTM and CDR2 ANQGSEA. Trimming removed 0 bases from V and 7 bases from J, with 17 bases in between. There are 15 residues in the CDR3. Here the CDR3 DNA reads TGCAGCGTTGAAGATACCGGATCCGGGACTTATACGCAGTATTTT. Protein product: CSVEDTGSGTYTQYF.

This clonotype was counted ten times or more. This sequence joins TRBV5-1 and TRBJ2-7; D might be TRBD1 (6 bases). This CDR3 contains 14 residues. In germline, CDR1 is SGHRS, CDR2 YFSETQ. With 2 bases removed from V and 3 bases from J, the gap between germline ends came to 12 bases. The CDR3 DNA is TGCGCCAGCAGCTTAGGGACACAATACTACGAGCAGTACTTC. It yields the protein CASSLGTQYYEQYF.

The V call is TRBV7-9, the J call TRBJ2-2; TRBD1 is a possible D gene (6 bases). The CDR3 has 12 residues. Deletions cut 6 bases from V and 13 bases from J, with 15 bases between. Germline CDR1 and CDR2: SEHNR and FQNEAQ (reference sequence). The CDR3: CASSLIRRGLFF. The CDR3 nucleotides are TGTGCCAGCAGTCTTATCCGCAGGGGGCTGTTTTTT.

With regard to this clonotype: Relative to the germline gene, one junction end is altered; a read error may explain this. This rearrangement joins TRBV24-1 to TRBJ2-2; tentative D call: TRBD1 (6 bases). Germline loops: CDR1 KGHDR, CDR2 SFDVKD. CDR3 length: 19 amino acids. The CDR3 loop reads CATSDPGHYNSLGTGELFF. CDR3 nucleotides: TGTGCCACCAGTGATCCGGGACACTATAACAGCCTCGGAACCGGGGAGCTGTTCTTT.

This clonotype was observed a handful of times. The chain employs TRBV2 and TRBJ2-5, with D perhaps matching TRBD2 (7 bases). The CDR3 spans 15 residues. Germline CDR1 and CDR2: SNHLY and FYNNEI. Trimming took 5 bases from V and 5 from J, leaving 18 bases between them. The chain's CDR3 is CASSYGTGGGETQYF. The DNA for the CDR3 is TGTGCCAGCAGTTACGGGACGGGGGGCGGGGAGACCCAGTACTTC.

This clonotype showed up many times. The CDR3 DNA is TGTGCCAGCAGCTTAGGGGAAGGTACTTATACAGATACGCAGTATTTT. This codes for CASSLGEGTYTDTQYF. This chain connects TRBV7-2 to TRBJ2-3; D is uncertain. The CDR3 is 16 amino acids. The ends were cut back, 1 base at V and 3 bases at J, with 14 bases in the middle. CDR1 is SGHTA and CDR2 is FQGNSA in the germline V gene.

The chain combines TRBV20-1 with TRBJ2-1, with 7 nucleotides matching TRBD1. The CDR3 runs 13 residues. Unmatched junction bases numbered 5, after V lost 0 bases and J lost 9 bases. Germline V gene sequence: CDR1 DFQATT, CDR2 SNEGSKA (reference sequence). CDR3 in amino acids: CSARDRGNTEQFF. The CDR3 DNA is TGCAGTGCTAGAGACAGGGGGAACACTGAGCAGTTCTTC.

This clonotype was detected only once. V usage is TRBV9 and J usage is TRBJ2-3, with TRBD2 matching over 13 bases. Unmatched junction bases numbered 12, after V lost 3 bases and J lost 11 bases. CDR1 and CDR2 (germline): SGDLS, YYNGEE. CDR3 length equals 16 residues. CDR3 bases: TGTGCCAGCAGCGGCCGACTAGCGGGGGGTCGCGATGAGCAGTATTTT. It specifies CASSGRLAGGRDEQYF.

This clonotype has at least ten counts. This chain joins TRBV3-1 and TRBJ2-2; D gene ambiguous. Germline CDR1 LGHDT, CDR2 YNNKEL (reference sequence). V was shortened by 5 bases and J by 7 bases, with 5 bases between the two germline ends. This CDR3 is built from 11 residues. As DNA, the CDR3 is TGTGCCAGCAGCACGCACGGGGAGCTGTTTTTT. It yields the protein CASSTHGELFF.

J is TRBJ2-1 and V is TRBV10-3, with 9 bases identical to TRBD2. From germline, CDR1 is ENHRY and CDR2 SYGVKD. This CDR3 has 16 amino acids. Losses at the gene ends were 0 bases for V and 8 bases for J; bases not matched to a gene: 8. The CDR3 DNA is TGTGCCATCAGTGAGTCATTGGCGGGAGGGAGTGATGAGCAGTTCTTC. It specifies CAISESLAGGSDEQFF.

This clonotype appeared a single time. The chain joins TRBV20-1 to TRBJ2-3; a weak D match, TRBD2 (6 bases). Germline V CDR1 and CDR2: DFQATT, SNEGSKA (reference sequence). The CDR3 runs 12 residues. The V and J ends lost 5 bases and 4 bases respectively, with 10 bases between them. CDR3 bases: TGCAGTGCTCAGAGCGGGCCAGATACGCAGTATTTT. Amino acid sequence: CSAQSGPDTQYF.